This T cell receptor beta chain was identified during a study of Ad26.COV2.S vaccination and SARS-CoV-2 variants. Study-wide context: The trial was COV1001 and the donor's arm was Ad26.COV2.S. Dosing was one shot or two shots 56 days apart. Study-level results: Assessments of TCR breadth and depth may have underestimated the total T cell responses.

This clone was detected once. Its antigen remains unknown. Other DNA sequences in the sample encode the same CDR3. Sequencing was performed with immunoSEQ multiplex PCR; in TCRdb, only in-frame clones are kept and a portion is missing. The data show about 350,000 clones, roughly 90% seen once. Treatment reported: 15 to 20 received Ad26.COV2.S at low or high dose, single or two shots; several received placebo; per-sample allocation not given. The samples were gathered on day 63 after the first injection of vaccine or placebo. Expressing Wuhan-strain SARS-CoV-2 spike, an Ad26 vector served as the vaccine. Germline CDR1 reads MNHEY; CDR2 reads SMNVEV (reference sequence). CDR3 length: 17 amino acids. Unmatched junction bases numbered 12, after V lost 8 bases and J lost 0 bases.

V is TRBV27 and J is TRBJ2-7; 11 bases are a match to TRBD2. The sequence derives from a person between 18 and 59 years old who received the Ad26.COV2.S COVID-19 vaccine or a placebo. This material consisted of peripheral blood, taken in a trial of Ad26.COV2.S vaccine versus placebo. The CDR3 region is CASRTTQTSGDSYEQYF. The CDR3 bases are TGTGCCAGCCGAACAACTCAGACTAGCGGGGACTCCTACGAGCAGTACTTC.